These 30 T cell receptor beta chains originate from one sample sequenced in a study of cytomegalovirus exposure and HLA in healthy donors. PCR employed 60 Vbeta and 13 Jbeta primers. This table comes from immunoSEQ multiplex PCR, and its TCRdb copy is limited to in-frame clones, with some not included. The sample includes about 200,000 clones, around 73% of them seen just once. Input material: PBMCs. These receptors were collected from a woman under 40 in good health and CMV-seronegative.

The J gene is TRBJ1-2, the V gene TRBV28, with D hard to call. The V end was cut by 5 bases, the J end by 1 base, with 23 bases between. Germline assignment: CDR1 MDHEN and CDR2 SYDVKM. The length of the CDR3 is 18 residues. The DNA for the CDR3 is TGTGCCAGCAGTCCCCTAACCCCAGCTGGGCGATTTAACTATGGCTACACCTTC. Translating it yields CASSPLTPAGRFNYGYTF.

The chain has TRBV28 and TRBJ2-7; D is unresolved. Germline loops: CDR1 MDHEN, CDR2 SYDVKM. The CDR3 has 15 amino acids. Trimming removed 3 bases from V and 4 bases from J, with 16 bases in between. The CDR3 nucleotides read TGTGCCAGCAGTTTGACCCTGACTTCCTGGTACGAGCAGTACTTC. Residues: CASSLTLTSWYEQYF.

V usage is TRBV25-1 and J usage is TRBJ1-1; 9 nucleotides align to TRBD1. The V gene's germline CDR1 is MGHDK and CDR2 SYGVNS. Unmatched junction bases numbered 10, after V lost 6 bases and J lost 5 bases. CDR3 length: 15 residues. CDR3 amino acids: CASRPWTGAVTEAFF. CDR3 nucleotide sequence: TGTGCCAGCAGACCCTGGACAGGGGCCGTTACTGAAGCTTTCTTT. The full variable domain, rest sourced from reference TRBV25-1 and TRBJ1-1, is EADIYQTPRYLVIGTGKKITLECSQTMGHDKMYWYQQDPGMELHLIHYSYGVNSTEKGDLSSESTVSRIRTEHFPLTLESARPSHTSQYLCASRPWTGAVTEAFFGQGTRLTVV.

The chain combines TRBV4-1 with TRBJ2-1; TRBD2 agrees at 7 bases. This CDR3 region has 14 residues. Germline CDR1 and CDR2: MGHRA and YSYEKL. V dropped 4 bases and J dropped 10; count of bases not matched to a gene: 10. CDR3 coding DNA: TGCGCCAGCAGCCCCACCCCGGGGGGTAGCGAGCAGTTCTTC. As protein: CASSPTPGGSEQFF.

In DNA form, the CDR3 reads TGCGCCAGCAGCCAAACAACAGGAGGACAGCTCTACGAGCAGTACTTC. Its translation is CASSQTTGGQLYEQYF. This chain links TRBV4-1 with TRBJ2-7; the D gene is possibly TRBD1 (6 bases). Germline V gene data show CDR1 as MGHRA and CDR2 as YSYEKL. V was pared by 2 bases and J by 3 bases, with 17 bases between. The CDR3 loop spans 16 amino acids.

This chain uses TRBV5-1 with TRBJ2-1; possible D gene TRBD1, 5 bases. CDR3 length equals 15 residues. CDR1 and CDR2 (germline): SGHRS, YFSETQ. V was clipped by 5 bases and J by 0 bases, with 12 bases between them. The CDR3 is CASREAQGSYNEQFF. The CDR3 bases are TGCGCCAGCAGAGAGGCCCAGGGCTCCTACAATGAGCAGTTCTTC.

This chain connects TRBV5-4 to TRBJ1-6; D may be TRBD1 (5 bases). The germline V and J ends were trimmed by 5 bases and 6 bases, with 12 bases remaining between them. CDR1 and CDR2 from the germline V gene are SGHNT and YYREEE (reference sequence). CDR3 length: 14 amino acids. CDR3 sequence reads: CASRGRGSNSPLHF. The CDR3 nucleotides are TGTGCCAGCAGGGGGCGAGGTAGTAATTCACCCCTCCACTTT.

The rearrangement links TRBV6-5 to TRBJ1-1; 7 positions match TRBD1. The V gene's germline CDR1 is MNHEY and CDR2 SVGAGI. This CDR3 has 14 amino acids. J was trimmed by 5 bases and V by 2 bases; bases with no gene match: 5. CDR3 bases: TGTGCCAGCAGTTACGCCAGGGGGACGACTGAAGCTTTCTTT. Translation gives CASSYARGTTEAFF.

The CDR3 DNA follows: TGTGCCAGCAGCCGGGACAGACGAGGAGCTGGAAACACCATATATTTT. Protein: CASSRDRRGAGNTIYF. The chain combines TRBV27 with TRBJ1-3, with 7 bases that match TRBD1. The CDR3 spans 16 residues. V was clipped by 6 bases and J by 2 bases; unmatched bases: 10. Germline V lookup: CDR1 MNHEY, CDR2 SMNVEV (reference sequence).

This clone was counted only a few times. CDR3 bases: TGTGCCAGTAGACGAAAGAGGGACAGGCGGATCCATGGCTACACCTTC. It is translated as CASRRKRDRRIHGYTF. The chain joins TRBV19 to TRBJ1-2; TRBD1 matches at 8 bases. V lost 6 bases and J lost 6; bases outside the gene matches: 15. Germline-derived CDR1 and CDR2 are LNHDA and SQIVND (reference sequence). The CDR3 length is 16 residues.

The rearrangement uses TRBV5-8 and TRBJ1-5, with 7 bases fitting TRBD1. The CDR3 covers 16 residues. The germline V gene encodes CDR1 SGHTS and CDR2 YDEGEE. Unmatched junction bases numbered 9, after V lost 4 bases and J lost 2 bases. The DNA of the CDR3 is TGTGCCAGCAGCCCGGACAGGCCTGGGCGCAATCAGCCCCAGCATTTT. Amino acid sequence: CASSPDRPGRNQPQHF.

The V gene is TRBV6-5, the J gene TRBJ2-1; D unclear. From germline, CDR1 is MNHEY and CDR2 SVGAGI. This CDR3 region has 13 residues. The V gene lost 8 bases and the J gene lost 0 bases, with 8 bases spanning the gap. The CDR3 reads CASSKSSYNEQFF. CDR3 nucleotides: TGTGCCAGCTCCAAGAGCTCCTACAATGAGCAGTTCTTC.

The chain recombines TRBV29-1 with TRBJ2-2; D may be TRBD2 (5 bases). Trimming took 6 bases from V and 5 from J, leaving 16 bases between them. Germline CDR1 reads SQVTM; CDR2 reads ANQGSEA. This CDR3 comprises 14 residues. The chain's CDR3 is CSVLRAGLTGELFF. The CDR3 DNA is TGCAGCGTCCTAAGGGCGGGTTTAACCGGGGAGCTGTTTTTT.

J is TRBJ2-5 and V is TRBV28; TRBD1 matches 8 bases. J gave up 6 bases and V 3 bases, and 6 bases lay outside the gene matches. The germline CDR1 and CDR2 sequences are MDHEN and SYDVKM. The CDR3 has 14 amino acids. CDR3: CASSFSGGAQTQYF. The CDR3 DNA sequence: TGTGCCAGCAGTTTTTCAGGGGGCGCTCAGACCCAGTACTTC.

The gene calls are TRBV5-1 and TRBJ2-1; 10 nucleotides agree with TRBD2. The length of the CDR3 is 16 residues. The germline V gene has CDR1 SGHRS and CDR2 YFSETQ. The trim removed 5 bases at V and 3 bases at J, leaving 8 bases unmatched. The CDR3 region has the DNA TGCGCCAGCAGAAGATTAAAGCGGGAGGGCTACAATGAGCAGTTCTTC. Translation: CASRRLKREGYNEQFF.

The chain joins TRBV28 to TRBJ2-1, with 10 bases fitting TRBD2. V lost 5 bases and J lost 11; bases outside the gene matches: 9. From germline, CDR1 is MDHEN and CDR2 SYDVKM. The CDR3 extends over 14 amino acids. The CDR3 sequence is CASSPPGLAFKQFF. CDR3 sequence (DNA): TGTGCCAGCAGTCCTCCGGGACTAGCGTTTAAGCAGTTCTTC.

The rearrangement joins TRBV30 to TRBJ2-7; 7 nucleotides align to TRBD1. Germline CDR1 and CDR2: GTSNPN and SVGIG (reference sequence). This CDR3 comprises 14 residues. Unmatched junction bases numbered 8, after V lost 3 bases and J lost 3 bases. The CDR3 sequence: CAWRTGTENYEQYF. Here the CDR3 DNA reads TGTGCCTGGAGGACCGGGACAGAGAACTACGAGCAGTACTTC.

The rearrangement joins TRBV18 to TRBJ2-7; 10 bases map to TRBD1. The CDR3 runs to 16 residues. With 0 bases clipped from V and 5 bases from J, the junction kept 7 bases outside the gene matches. Germline CDR1 and CDR2: KGHSH and LQKENI. The CDR3 protein is CASSPPRGTGEHEQYF. The CDR3 bases are TGTGCCAGCTCACCACCCCGGGGGACAGGGGAACACGAGCAGTACTTC.

The chain combines TRBV15 with TRBJ1-3; D is uncertain. Trimming took off 2 bases at V and 4 bases at J, with 12 bases between the two ends. The CDR3 runs to 15 residues. Germline values: CDR1 LNHNV, CDR2 YYDKDF (reference sequence). The CDR3 DNA sequence: TGTGCCACCAGCAGAACCGCGCCGGGGGGAAACACCATATATTTT. Protein: CATSRTAPGGNTIYF.

The chain is built from TRBV6-1 and TRBJ2-1; the D is unclear. V was clipped by 7 bases and J by 8 bases, with 18 bases between them. Per the germline V gene, CDR1 is MNHNS and CDR2 is SASEGT. The CDR3 sequence is 14 residues long. The CDR3 loop is CASKVGQIGYEQFF. The CDR3 DNA reads TGTGCCAGCAAGGTAGGCCAAATCGGGTATGAGCAGTTCTTC.

The rearrangement joins TRBV7-2 to TRBJ2-7; TRBD2 agrees at 8 bases. Germline V gene sequence: CDR1 SGHTA, CDR2 FQGNSA. The CDR3 spans 15 residues. J gave up 4 bases and V 2 bases, and 7 bases lay outside the gene matches. The CDR3 spells CASSLRVAGLYEQYF. The CDR3 coding sequence is TGTGCCAGCAGCTTAAGGGTAGCGGGGCTATACGAGCAGTACTTC. The complete variable domain, with remaining parts taken from reference TRBV7-2 and TRBJ2-7, reads GAGVSQSPSNKVTEKGKDVELRCDPISGHTALYWYRQSLGQGLEFLIYFQGNSAPDKSGLPSDRFSAERTGGSVSTLTIQRTQQEDSAVYLCASSLRVAGLYEQYFGPGTRLTVT.

The V gene is TRBV19, the J gene TRBJ2-7, with 8 bases matching TRBD1. This CDR3 has 13 amino acids. The germline gives CDR1 LNHDA, CDR2 SQIVND (reference sequence). The junction had 4 bases not matched to a gene; V was cut back by 8 bases and J by 1 base. The CDR3 DNA reads as TGTGCCAGTCGGGACAGGAGGTCCTACGAGCAGTACTTC. This translates into CASRDRRSYEQYF.

The chain is built from TRBV27 and TRBJ1-5; a weak D match, TRBD1 (5 bases). The CDR3 runs 15 residues. Per germline, CDR1 MNHEY and CDR2 SMNVEV (reference sequence). The V end lost 2 bases, the J end lost 0 bases, and 8 bases lay between the germline ends. The CDR3 sequence is CASSLRGDSNQPQHF. The CDR3 nucleotides are TGTGCCAGCAGTTTAAGGGGCGATAGCAATCAGCCCCAGCATTTT.

The V call is TRBV7-2, the J call TRBJ2-3; D not certain. Trimming cost V 5 bases and J 5 bases, with 8 bases left between them. This CDR3 has 12 amino acids. CDR1 is SGHTA and CDR2 is FQGNSA in the germline V gene. The CDR3 protein is CASSPYLDTQYF. The CDR3 DNA reads as TGTGCCAGCAGCCCGTACTTAGATACGCAGTATTTT. Using reference TRBV7-2 and TRBJ2-3 for the parts outside the CDR3, the full variable domain is GAGVSQSPSNKVTEKGKDVELRCDPISGHTALYWYRQSLGQGLEFLIYFQGNSAPDKSGLPSDRFSAERTGGSVSTLTIQRTQQEDSAVYLCASSPYLDTQYFGPGTRLTVL.

The CDR3 loop is CASSKPSVGAASGNTIYF. The DNA for the CDR3 is TGTGCCAGCAGTAAGCCCTCAGTTGGAGCAGCCTCTGGAAACACCATATATTTT. The rearrangement uses TRBV28 and TRBJ1-3; D uncertain. With 5 bases removed from V and 0 bases from J, the gap between germline ends came to 20 bases. Germline lookup yields CDR1 MDHEN and CDR2 SYDVKM. The CDR3 is 18 amino acids.

The chain links TRBV7-3 to TRBJ1-1, with a weak D call TRBD1 (6 bases). This CDR3 is built from 14 residues. CDR1 is SGHTA and CDR2 is FQGTGA in the germline V gene. Trimming left V 3 bases short and J 3 bases short, with 11 bases between. The chain's CDR3 is CASSFGGADTEAFF. In DNA, the CDR3 is TGTGCCAGCAGCTTCGGGGGGGCAGACACTGAAGCTTTCTTT.

The J gene is TRBJ2-3, the V gene TRBV5-1; D may be TRBD2 (6 bases). Trimming removed 1 base from V and 0 bases from J, with 12 bases in between. The CDR3 length is 16 residues. Per the germline V gene, CDR1 is SGHRS and CDR2 is YFSETQ. The CDR3 DNA is TGCGCCAGCAGCTTGTTGGGACTTACAAGCACAGATACGCAGTATTTT. It specifies CASSLLGLTSTDTQYF. The full variable domain, its missing parts supplied by reference TRBV5-1 and TRBJ2-3, is KAGVTQTPRYLIKTRGQQVTLSCSPISGHRSVSWYQQTPGQGLQFLFEYFSETQRNKGNFPGRFSGRQFSNSRSEMNVSTLELGDSALYLCASSLLGLTSTDTQYFGPGTRLTVL.

The rearrangement joins TRBV27 to TRBJ2-2; unclear D gene. The CDR3 runs to 13 residues. V lost 3 bases, J lost 7 bases, and 9 bases lay in between. The V gene's germline CDR1 is MNHEY and CDR2 SMNVEV (reference sequence). The DNA of the CDR3 is TGTGCCAGCAGTTTGTCCGGTTTCGGGGAGCTGTTTTTT. Its translation: CASSLSGFGELFF.

V and J are TRBV30 and TRBJ2-1; 10 bases are shared with TRBD1. The CDR3 sequence is 15 residues long. CDR1 GTSNPN and CDR2 SVGIG come from the germline V gene (reference sequence). The V and J ends lost 2 bases and 10 bases, in that order; junction bases with no gene match: 11. CDR3 amino acids: CAWSWFRDRGYEQFF. The CDR3 region has the DNA TGTGCCTGGAGTTGGTTCCGGGACAGGGGATACGAGCAGTTCTTC.

The rearrangement joins TRBV6-1 to TRBJ1-2, with a possible D match to TRBD1 (6 bases). Germline CDR1 is MNHNS and CDR2 is SASEGT. Trimming cost V 0 bases and J 9 bases, with 20 bases left between them. The CDR3 consists of 16 residues. CDR3 DNA sequence: TGTGCCAGCAGTGAAGCGCTTCGGGGGGCTATTGGGAGCTACACCTTC. Amino acids: CASSEALRGAIGSYTF.